One and the same sample provided the 8 T cell receptor beta chains below, sequenced in a study of T cells in Graves' hyperthyroidism and ophthalmopathy. Amplification of TCR beta CDR3 regions was performed using RNA transcripts as template. Primed by the HTBI set, a first-round RT-PCR was run on the TCR CDR3. A single record per CDR3 protein comes from TCRdb applying MiXCR to the multiplex PCR reads. The sample yields more than 350,000 distinct CDR3 sequences, under 15% seen once. Material for sequencing was blood. The receptors come from a woman in her thirties with Graves' hyperthyroidism.

The DNA for the CDR3 is TGTGCCAGCAGCCGCGGGACTCCTTCCAGGGGGGCCTACGAGCAGTACTTC. Translation: CASSRGTPSRGAYEQYF. The rearrangement links TRBV7-9 to TRBJ2-7; D may be TRBD1 (7 bases). Germline lookup yields CDR1 SEHNR and CDR2 FQNEAQ (reference sequence). V was trimmed by 5 bases and J by 2 bases, leaving 22 bases between them. The CDR3 is made up of 17 amino acids.

This clonotype was picked up many times. This chain links TRBV18 with TRBJ2-7; TRBD2 matches 10 bases. Germline V gives CDR1 KGHSH, CDR2 LQKENI. V lost 5 bases, J lost 1 base, and 8 bases stayed unmatched. The CDR3 has 16 amino acids. CDR3 loop: CASSSLAGVRSYEQYF. As DNA, the CDR3 is TGTGCCAGCTCATCTCTAGCGGGAGTTCGGTCCTACGAGCAGTACTTC.

This chain uses TRBV5-8 with TRBJ1-3; D may be TRBD1 (5 bases). CDR3 length equals 13 residues. V was cut by 0 bases and J by 5 bases, with 6 bases left in between. The germline CDR1 and CDR2 sequences are SGHTS and YDEGEE. The CDR3 bases are TGTGCCAGCAGCTTGGGGGGCCGAAACACCATATATTTT. It codes for CASSLGGRNTIYF.

V is TRBV29-1 and J is TRBJ2-1, with 8 bases fitting TRBD2. Germline V gives CDR1 SQVTM, CDR2 ANQGSEA. After removal of 8 bases from V and 0 bases from J, the junction contained 18 bases not matched to a gene. This CDR3 region has 18 residues. CDR3: CSLPGGLAGTSSYNEQFF. The DNA for the CDR3 is TGCAGCCTCCCCGGCGGGCTAGCGGGTACGAGCTCCTACAATGAGCAGTTCTTC.

This clonotype appeared many times. This chain links TRBV6-4 with TRBJ2-3; D is ambiguous. V was trimmed by 2 bases and J by 0 bases, leaving 3 bases between them. The CDR3 length is 13 residues. Per the germline V gene, CDR1 is MRHNA and CDR2 is SNTAGT. The CDR3: CASSDGSTDTQYF. The DNA of the CDR3 is TGTGCCAGCAGTGACGGGAGCACAGATACGCAGTATTTT.

The rearrangement joins TRBV24-1 to TRBJ2-1, with TRBD2 identical over 7 bases. Losses at the gene ends were 6 bases for V and 6 bases for J; bases not matched to a gene: 10. This CDR3 contains 15 residues. The germline V gene encodes CDR1 KGHDR and CDR2 SFDVKD. The CDR3 DNA sequence: TGTGCCACCAGTATTAGGCTTGCGGGAGCCAATGAGCAGTTCTTC. Translation gives CATSIRLAGANEQFF.

This clonotype has ten or more counts. This chain joins TRBV5-1 and TRBJ1-5; 8 positions agree with TRBD1. In germline, CDR1 is SGHRS, CDR2 YFSETQ. V lost 0 bases, J lost 7 bases, and 3 bases stayed unmatched. This CDR3 region has 14 residues. Written as DNA, the CDR3 is TGCGCCAGCAGCTTGGCAGGGGGCGACCAGCCCCAGCATTTT. This codes for CASSLAGGDQPQHF.

Ten or more counts support this clonotype. The chain is built from TRBV30 and TRBJ2-5; D ambiguous. The germline V gene encodes CDR1 GTSNPN and CDR2 SVGIG (reference sequence). The length of the CDR3 is 15 residues. Trimming removed 3 bases from V and 2 bases from J, with 16 bases in between. The CDR3, as DNA: TGTGCCTGGAGCGCACCACGAGGCGTTCAAGAGACCCAGTACTTC. This encodes CAWSAPRGVQETQYF.